Each of the 16 T cell receptor beta chains below was sequenced from the same sample in a study of shared clonotypes between healthy human individuals. The repertoire was sequenced with immunoSEQ multiplex PCR; TCRdb's copy has only in-frame clones and lacks some. The profile shows 2 million to 3 million clones, 90% to 95% of them singletons. The sample taken for sequencing was naive CD4+ T cells from PBMCs. The subset is: CD45RA+ positively selected. These receptors came from a young man in good health. Some clones in this sample may be carry-over from other donors' samples.

J is TRBJ2-7 and V is TRBV21-1; the table's TRBD2 call for D was not verified on the DNA. TRBV21-1 is designated a pseudogene. The length of the CDR3 is 15 residues. The CDR3 spells CASSKVGPEADEQYF. The CDR3 DNA sequence: TGTGCCAGCAGCAAAGTGGGCCCCGAAGCGGACGAGCAGTACTTC.

The chain has TRBV28 and TRBJ2-5; 11 nucleotides match TRBD2. The CDR3 totals 15 residues. Per germline, CDR1 MDHEN and CDR2 SYDVKM. The junction had 5 bases not matched to a gene; V was cut back by 6 bases and J by 2 bases. The CDR3: CASRNLAGGQETQYF. CDR3 in DNA: TGTGCCAGCAGGAATCTAGCGGGAGGTCAAGAGACCCAGTACTTC. The whole variable domain, remainder taken from reference TRBV28 and TRBJ2-5, is DVKVTQSSRYLVKRTGEKVFLECVQDMDHENMFWYRQDPGLGLRLIYFSYDVKMKEKGDIPEGYSVSREKKERFSLILESASTNQTSMYLCASRNLAGGQETQYFGPGTRLLVL.

The J gene is TRBJ2-3, the V gene TRBV15; 8 nucleotides align to TRBD2. Germline V CDR1 and CDR2: LNHNV, YYDKDF (reference sequence). The ends lost 0 bases at V and 4 bases at J; junction bases unmatched: 6. CDR3 length: 16 residues. The CDR3 DNA follows: TGTGCCACCAGCAGAGATCTCGCGGGAGGTGCAGATACGCAGTATTTT. This codes for CATSRDLAGGADTQYF.

The chain couples TRBV18 to TRBJ2-3; 9 positions agree with TRBD1. V lost 5 bases and J lost 4; bases outside the gene matches: 7. Germline-derived CDR1 and CDR2 are KGHSH and LQKENI. The CDR3 sequence is 15 residues long. DNA for the CDR3: TGTGCCAGCTCAGGAGACCGACAGGGGGCAGATACGCAGTATTTT. This gives the protein CASSGDRQGADTQYF.

The rearrangement links TRBV9 to TRBJ1-2, with 7 bases lining up with TRBD1. The J segment lost 2 bases and the V segment lost 3 bases, leaving 10 bases of the junction unmatched. Germline values: CDR1 SGDLS, CDR2 YYNGEE. CDR3 length equals 16 residues. CDR3 sequence: CASSETPTGLNYGYTF. The CDR3 region has the DNA TGTGCCAGCAGCGAAACTCCGACAGGGCTGAACTATGGCTACACCTTC.

V usage is TRBV7-9 and J usage is TRBJ2-1; 12 nucleotides match TRBD2. Losses at the gene ends were 5 bases for V and 4 bases for J; bases not matched to a gene: 15. Germline V lookup: CDR1 SEHNR, CDR2 FQNEAQ (reference sequence). The CDR3 is 19 residues long. The CDR3 DNA reads as TGTGCCAGCAGCCAAGGACTAGCGGGATACTTCCGTCCGTACAATGAGCAGTTCTTC. Its translation is CASSQGLAGYFRPYNEQFF.

The genes are TRBV19 and TRBJ1-5; D perhaps matches TRBD1 (5 bases). Trimming cost V 0 bases and J 12 bases, with 12 bases left between them. In germline, CDR1 is LNHDA, CDR2 SQIVND (reference sequence). CDR3 length: 13 amino acids. The CDR3 here is CASSIERGVGQHF. The CDR3 DNA sequence: TGTGCCAGTAGTATAGAAAGGGGAGTCGGCCAGCATTTT. The whole variable domain, filled in from reference TRBV19 and TRBJ1-5, reads DGGITQSPKYLFRKEGQNVTLSCEQNLNHDAMYWYRQDPGQGLRLIYYSQIVNDFQKGDIAEGYSVSREKKESFPLTVTSAQKNPTAFYLCASSIERGVGQHFGDGTRLSIL.

In nucleotides, the CDR3 is TGCAGTGCTAAGTCCTATGGCTACACCTTC. It specifies CSAKSYGYTF. The chain is built from TRBV20-1 and TRBJ1-2; D ambiguous. CDR1 and CDR2 from the germline V gene are DFQATT and SNEGSKA (reference sequence). The CDR3 runs to 10 residues. V was shortened by 4 bases and J by 4 bases, with 4 bases between the two germline ends.

This chain links TRBV19 with TRBJ1-4; D is perhaps TRBD1 (5 bases). Trimming shortened V by 3 bases and J by 8 bases, and 19 bases separated the two germline ends. The germline V gene has CDR1 LNHDA and CDR2 SQIVND (reference sequence). The CDR3 spans 16 residues. CDR3 sequence: CASSISSLGAGEKLFF. CDR3 nucleotide sequence: TGTGCCAGTAGTATCAGCTCGTTAGGGGCGGGCGAAAAACTGTTTTTT.

The chain has TRBV6-1 and TRBJ1-1, with TRBD1 as a possible D gene (6 bases). V dropped 3 bases and J dropped 7 bases, with 24 bases sitting between them. Germline V gene lookup returns CDR1 MNHNS and CDR2 SASEGT. The CDR3 spans 17 residues. The CDR3 nucleotides are TGTGCCAGCAGTGATCCTTACGGCCAGGGGTTGGCGGGTGAAGCTTTCTTT. Protein product: CASSDPYGQGLAGEAFF.

This rearrangement joins TRBV6-5 to TRBJ2-3; unclear D gene. The germline V gene encodes CDR1 MNHEY and CDR2 SVGAGI. The CDR3 totals 16 residues. Trimming shortened V by 0 bases and J by 0 bases, and 10 bases separated the two germline ends. The CDR3 sequence: CASSYSYLRSTDTQYF. The CDR3 region has the DNA TGTGCCAGCAGTTACTCGTACCTACGGAGCACAGATACGCAGTATTTT.

V is TRBV28 and J is TRBJ2-3; tentatively, D is TRBD1 or TRBD2 (5 bases each). CDR1 and CDR2 from the germline V gene are MDHEN and SYDVKM. Trimming stripped 7 bases from V and 0 bases from J, with 20 bases between. This CDR3 spans 17 amino acids. The CDR3 spells CASTTSRIEGSTDTQYF. CDR3 in DNA: TGTGCCAGCACCACCTCTCGGATTGAGGGGAGCACAGATACGCAGTATTTT.

V and J are TRBV5-3 and TRBJ2-7; TRBD2 agrees at 8 bases. TRBV5-3 counts as an open reading frame of uncertain function. CDR3 length: 14 residues. Germline trimming cut 2 bases from V and 0 bases from J; bases unmatched to any gene: 1. The CDR3 DNA follows: TGTGCCAGAAGCTTACTAGCGGACTCCTACGAGCAGTACTTC. This codes for CARSLLADSYEQYF.

Regarding this clone: This specimen includes other DNA sequences encoding the same CDR3. The chain couples TRBV27 to TRBJ1-2, with TRBD1 identical over 7 bases. Trimming cost V 3 bases and J 4 bases; bases outside gene matches: 2. The germline CDR1 and CDR2 sequences are MNHEY and SMNVEV (reference sequence). This CDR3 comprises 13 residues. CDR3 protein: CASSFRQGYGYTF. CDR3 nucleotides: TGTGCCAGCAGTTTCCGACAGGGCTATGGCTACACCTTC.

This clone was detected only once. The CDR3 loop is CTSSPARREGHVYEQYF. CDR3 in DNA: TGCACCAGCAGCCCCGCTCGGCGGGAGGGCCACGTATACGAGCAGTACTTC. The chain employs TRBV1 and TRBJ2-7; TRBD2 is taken as the D call from the table, unchecked against the DNA. TRBV1 is a pseudogene. This CDR3 comprises 17 residues.

About this clone itself: The same CDR3 can be traced to other DNA sequences in this sample. The V call is TRBV5-1, the J call TRBJ2-1, with 8 nucleotides matching TRBD2. Germline trimming cut 0 bases from V and 6 bases from J; bases unmatched to any gene: 2. Germline V gene data show CDR1 as SGHRS and CDR2 as YFSETQ. This CDR3 is 14 amino acids long. The CDR3 here is CASSLALAVNEQFF. The DNA of the CDR3 is TGCGCCAGCAGCTTGGCACTAGCGGTCAATGAGCAGTTCTTC.